This T cell receptor beta chain was sequenced in a study of blood T cell repertoires in COVID-19. Overall study: Samples of COVID-19 (acute and convalescent) were obtained from the United States, Italy and Spain. In each case, the material was cDNA or gDNA derived from T cells, B-cell-depleted T cells, or PBMCs.

The CDR3 totals 14 residues. Per germline, CDR1 SNHLY and CDR2 FYNNEI. V shed 5 bases and J 6 bases; nucleotides not matched to a gene: 7. Original data processing: Amplification with reference gene primers provided the estimates of nucleated cell counts. Measured with immunoSEQ multiplex PCR; TCRdb has only the in-frame clones, and not every one. V, J and clone size reflect that table, while D and trimming were determined from the DNA. The data hold 200,000 to 300,000 clones, with about 83% observed a single time. This TCR was sampled from a man aged 45-65 years with acute or convalescent COVID-19. The chain is built from TRBV2 and TRBJ1-5, with 7 nucleotides matching TRBD1. Sequences were obtained from peripheral blood. The CDR3 protein is CASSYRGPGQPQHF. The CDR3 DNA sequence: TGTGCCAGCAGTTACAGGGGCCCCGGTCAGCCCCAGCATTTT.